The clone carrying this T cell receptor (beta chain) was detected many times. V was pared by 11 bases and J by 7 bases, with 8 bases of the junction left unmatched. This CDR3 is 12 amino acids long. Germline-derived CDR1 and CDR2 are ENHRY and SYGVKD. The sample originates from a study of T cells in Graves' hyperthyroidism and ophthalmopathy. RNA transcripts served as the template for amplifying TCR beta CDR3 regions. TCR CDR3 underwent first-round RT-PCR with the HTBI primer set. TCRdb redid the calling of the multiplex PCR reads with MiXCR, one entry per CDR3 protein. In the table there are about 180,000 distinct CDR3 sequences, about 9.4% of which are singletons.

The V gene is TRBV10-3, the J gene TRBJ2-7, with 10 positions matching TRBD2. This TCR was sampled from a woman younger than 35 with Graves' hyperthyroidism that later progressed to Graves' ophthalmopathy. Sequenced: blood. The CDR3 loop reads CAVSGTSEEQYF. CDR3 DNA: TGTGCCGTGTCCGGGACTAGCGAGGAGCAGTACTTC.